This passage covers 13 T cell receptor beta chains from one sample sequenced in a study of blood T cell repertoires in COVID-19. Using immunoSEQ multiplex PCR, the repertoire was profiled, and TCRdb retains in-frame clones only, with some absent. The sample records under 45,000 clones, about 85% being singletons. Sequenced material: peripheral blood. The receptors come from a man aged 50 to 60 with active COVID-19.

The chain's CDR3 is CASRGRDRGGEQYF. DNA for the CDR3: TGTGCCAGCCGGGGCCGGGACAGGGGTGGGGAGCAGTACTTC. The chain couples TRBV6-5 to TRBJ2-7, with TRBD1 matching 10 bases. V lost 8 bases and J lost 7; bases outside the gene matches: 11. The V gene's germline CDR1 is MNHEY and CDR2 SVGAGI. The CDR3 totals 14 residues.

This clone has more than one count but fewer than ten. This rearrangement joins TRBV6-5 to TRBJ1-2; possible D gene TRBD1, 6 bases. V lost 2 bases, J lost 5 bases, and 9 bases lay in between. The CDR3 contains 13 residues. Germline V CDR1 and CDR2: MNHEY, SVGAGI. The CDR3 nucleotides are TGTGCCAGCAGTTACGGGGACAAGTATGGCTACACCTTC. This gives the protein CASSYGDKYGYTF.

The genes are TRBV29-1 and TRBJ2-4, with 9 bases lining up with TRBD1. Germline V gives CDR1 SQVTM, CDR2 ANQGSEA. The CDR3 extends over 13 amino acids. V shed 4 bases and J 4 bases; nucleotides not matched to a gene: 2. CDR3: CSVVGQGKNIQYF. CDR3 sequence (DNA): TGCAGCGTTGTCGGACAGGGGAAAAACATTCAGTACTTC. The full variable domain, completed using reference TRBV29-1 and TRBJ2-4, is SAVISQKPSRDICQRGTSLTIQCQVDSQVTMMFWYRQQPGQSLTLIATANQGSEATYESGFVIDKFPISRPNLTFSTLTVSNMSPEDSSIYLCSVVGQGKNIQYFGAGTRLSVL.

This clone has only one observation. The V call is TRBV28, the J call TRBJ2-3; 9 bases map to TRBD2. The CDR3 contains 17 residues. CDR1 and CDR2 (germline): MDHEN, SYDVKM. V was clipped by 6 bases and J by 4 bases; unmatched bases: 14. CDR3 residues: CASSPEYGSGSPDTQYF. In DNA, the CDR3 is TGTGCCAGCAGCCCCGAATATGGTAGCGGGAGTCCAGATACGCAGTATTTT.

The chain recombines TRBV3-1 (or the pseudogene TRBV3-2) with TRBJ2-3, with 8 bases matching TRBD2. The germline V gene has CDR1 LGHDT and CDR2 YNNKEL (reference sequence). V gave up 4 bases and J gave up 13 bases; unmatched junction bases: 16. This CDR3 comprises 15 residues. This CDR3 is CASSPTRAGAPGEYF. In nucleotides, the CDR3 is TGTGCCAGCAGCCCCACTAGAGCGGGAGCGCCCGGGGAGTATTTT.

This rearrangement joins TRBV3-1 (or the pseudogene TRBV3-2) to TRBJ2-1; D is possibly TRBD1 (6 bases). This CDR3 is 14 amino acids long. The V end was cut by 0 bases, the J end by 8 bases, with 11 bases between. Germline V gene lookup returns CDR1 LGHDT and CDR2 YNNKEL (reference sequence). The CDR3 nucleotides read TGTGCCAGCAGCCAAGATACCGGGACATATGAGCAGTTCTTC. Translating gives CASSQDTGTYEQFF.

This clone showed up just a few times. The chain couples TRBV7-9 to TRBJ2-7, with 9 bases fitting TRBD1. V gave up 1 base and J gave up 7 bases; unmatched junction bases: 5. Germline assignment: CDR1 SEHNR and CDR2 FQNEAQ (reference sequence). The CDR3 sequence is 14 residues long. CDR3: CASSLVQGAGEQYF. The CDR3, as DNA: TGTGCCAGCAGCTTAGTACAGGGGGCGGGAGAGCAGTACTTC.

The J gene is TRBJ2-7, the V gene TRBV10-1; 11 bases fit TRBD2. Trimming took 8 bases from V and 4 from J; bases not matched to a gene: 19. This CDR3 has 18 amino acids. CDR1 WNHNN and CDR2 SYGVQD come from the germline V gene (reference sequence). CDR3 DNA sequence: TGCGCCAGCCCAAGACGAAATAAACCGGGACTAGCGGAATACGAGCAGTACTTC. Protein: CASPRRNKPGLAEYEQYF.

The CDR3 protein is CASSSLGGSSGGRYF. CDR3 DNA: TGTGCCAGCAGCTCCCTTGGAGGGAGTAGCGGGGGTCGGTATTTT. V gene TRBV27 combines with J gene TRBJ2-3, with 9 bases aligning to TRBD2. Germline V gene lookup returns CDR1 MNHEY and CDR2 SMNVEV (reference sequence). The CDR3 consists of 15 residues. V lost 6 bases to trimming and J lost 14 bases; unmatched junction nucleotides: 18.

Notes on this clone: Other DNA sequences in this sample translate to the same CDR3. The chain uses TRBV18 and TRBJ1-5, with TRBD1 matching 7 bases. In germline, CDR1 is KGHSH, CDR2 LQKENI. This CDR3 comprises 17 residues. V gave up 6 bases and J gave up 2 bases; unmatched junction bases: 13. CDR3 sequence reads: CASSPRQGSKGNQPQHF. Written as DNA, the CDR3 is TGTGCCAGCTCCCCTAGACAGGGCTCGAAGGGCAATCAGCCCCAGCATTTT.

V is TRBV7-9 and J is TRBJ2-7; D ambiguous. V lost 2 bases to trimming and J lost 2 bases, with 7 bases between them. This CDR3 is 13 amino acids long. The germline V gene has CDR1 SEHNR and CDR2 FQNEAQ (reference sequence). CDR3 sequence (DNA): TGTGCCAGCAGCTTATTAGTAGCCTACGAGCAGTACTTC. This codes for CASSLLVAYEQYF. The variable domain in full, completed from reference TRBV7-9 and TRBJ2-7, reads DTGVSQNPRHKITKRGQNVTFRCDPISEHNRLYWYRQTLGQGPEFLTYFQNEAQLEKSRLLSDRFSAERPKGSFSTLEIQRTEQGDSAMYLCASSLLVAYEQYFGPGTRLTVT.

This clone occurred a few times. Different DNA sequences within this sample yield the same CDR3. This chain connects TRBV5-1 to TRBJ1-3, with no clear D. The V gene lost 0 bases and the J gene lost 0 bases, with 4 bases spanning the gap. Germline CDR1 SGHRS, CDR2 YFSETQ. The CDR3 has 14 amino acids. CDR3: CASSLEHSGNTIYF. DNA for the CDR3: TGCGCCAGCAGCTTGGAACACTCTGGAAACACCATATATTTT.

The CDR3 nucleotides are TGCAGCGTTGATATTAATGAAAAACTGTTTTTT. This translates into CSVDINEKLFF. The V gene is TRBV29-1, the J gene TRBJ1-4; D unresolved. In germline, CDR1 is SQVTM, CDR2 ANQGSEA. CDR3 length: 11 amino acids. The germline V and J ends were trimmed by 3 bases and 4 bases, with 3 bases remaining between them. Filled out from reference TRBV29-1 and TRBJ1-4, the complete variable domain reads SAVISQKPSRDICQRGTSLTIQCQVDSQVTMMFWYRQQPGQSLTLIATANQGSEATYESGFVIDKFPISRPNLTFSTLTVSNMSPEDSSIYLCSVDINEKLFFGSGTQLSVL.